This is a list of T cell receptor beta chains from one sample in a study of technical replicates of blood from a handful of donors. Sequencing was performed with immunoSEQ multiplex PCR; in TCRdb, only in-frame clones are kept and a portion is missing. The sample shows approximately 70,000 clones, about 89% of them seen only once. What was sequenced was PBMCs. These receptors came from a human donor in good health. Some clones in this sample may be carry-over from other donors' samples. Each CDR3 is given with its conserved first and last residue. The D gene is left open where the match is weak. Rows may omit the clone size; those that give it use once, few, many or a size class.

v_gene: TRBV25-1; j_gene: TRBJ2-1; abundance: once; d_gene: TRBD2; CDR3aa: CASSDYGLAGGNEQFF; CDR3nt: TGTGCCAGCAGTGATTATGGACTAGCGGGGGGGAATGAGCAGTTCTTC
v_gene: TRBV4-1; j_gene: TRBJ1-5; abundance: NA; d_gene: NA; CDR3aa: CASSQKVGAGNQPQHF; CDR3nt: TGCGCCAGCAGCCAAAAGGTAGGGGCCGGCAATCAGCCCCAGCATTTT
v_gene: TRBV6-5; j_gene: TRBJ1-1; abundance: few; d_gene: NA; CDR3aa: CASSRPGGTEAFF; CDR3nt: TGTGCCAGCAGTCGACCAGGAGGGACTGAAGCTTTCTTT
v_gene: TRBV6-5; j_gene: TRBJ1-1; abundance: NA; d_gene: TRBD1; CDR3aa: CAVSRTGWGNTEAFF; CDR3nt: TGTGCAGTCAGTAGGACAGGGTGGGGGAACACTGAAGCTTTCTTT
v_gene: TRBV2; j_gene: TRBJ2-5; abundance: NA; d_gene: TRBD1; CDR3aa: CASGQGAVGTQYF; CDR3nt: TGTGCCAGCGGACAGGGGGCTGTGGGGACCCAGTACTTC
v_gene: TRBV6-1; j_gene: TRBJ1-2; abundance: NA; d_gene: NA; CDR3aa: CASSEGRNYGYTF; CDR3nt: TGTGCCAGCAGTGAAGGGCGGAACTATGGCTACACCTTC
v_gene: TRBV5-1; j_gene: TRBJ2-1; abundance: NA; d_gene: TRBD1; CDR3aa: CASTFLTGGSYNEQFF; CDR3nt: TGCGCCAGCACTTTCCTCACAGGGGGAAGTTACAATGAGCAGTTCTTC
v_gene: TRBV7-9; j_gene: TRBJ2-2; abundance: NA; d_gene: TRBD2; CDR3aa: CASTLYSGTNTGELFF; CDR3nt: TGTGCCAGCACCTTATATAGCGGGACGAACACCGGGGAGCTGTTTTTT
v_gene: TRBV19; j_gene: TRBJ1-4; abundance: NA; d_gene: NA; CDR3aa: CASSIPATNEKLFF; CDR3nt: TGTGCCAGTAGTATCCCAGCAACTAATGAAAAACTGTTTTTT
v_gene: TRBV7-9; j_gene: TRBJ2-7; abundance: once; d_gene: NA; CDR3aa: CASSPPVATYEQYF; CDR3nt: TGTGCCAGCAGCCCCCCAGTGGCCACCTACGAGCAGTACTTC
v_gene: TRBV7-9; j_gene: TRBJ2-3; abundance: once; d_gene: NA; CDR3aa: CASSFFGADTQYF; CDR3nt: TGTGCCAGCAGCTTCTTTGGGGCCGATACGCAGTATTTT
v_gene: TRBV5-1; j_gene: TRBJ2-5; abundance: once; d_gene: TRBD2; CDR3aa: CASSLRGSGGRETQYF; CDR3nt: TGCGCCAGCAGCTTGCGGGGTAGCGGGGGTCGAGAGACCCAGTACTTC
v_gene: TRBV2; j_gene: TRBJ1-6; abundance: NA; d_gene: NA; CDR3aa: CASISPRYNSPLHF; CDR3nt: TGTGCCAGCATTTCTCCCCGCTATAATTCACCCCTCCACTTT
v_gene: TRBV5-4; j_gene: TRBJ2-6; abundance: NA; d_gene: NA; CDR3aa: CASNQGVSGANVLTF; CDR3nt: TGTGCCAGCAATCAAGGGGTCTCTGGGGCCAACGTCCTGACTTTC
v_gene: TRBV15; j_gene: TRBJ2-4; abundance: NA; d_gene: TRBD2; CDR3aa: CATSRLRLAGGSDIQYF; CDR3nt: TGTGCCACCAGCAGACTACGACTAGCGGGAGGGAGCGACATTCAGTACTTC
v_gene: TRBV2; j_gene: TRBJ1-2; abundance: NA; d_gene: TRBD1; CDR3aa: CASSDRQGNYGYTF; CDR3nt: TGTGCCAGCAGTGACCGACAGGGCAACTATGGCTACACCTTC
v_gene: TRBV6-1; j_gene: TRBJ2-1; abundance: many; d_gene: NA; CDR3aa: CASSEEGGDYNEQFF; CDR3nt: TGTGCCAGCAGTGAAGAGGGCGGGGACTACAATGAGCAGTTCTTC